A single TCR beta chain is shown here with its context. Looked up from germline, CDR1 is SGHAT and CDR2 is FQNNGV. The CDR3 length is 15 residues. The junction had 7 bases not matched to a gene; V was cut back by 4 bases and J by 4 bases. This record comes from a study of blood T cell repertoires in COVID-19. On the study more broadly: The samples span acute and convalescent COVID-19 from the United States, Italy and Spain. Sources were T cells, B-cell-depleted T cells, or PBMCs; the material itself was cDNA or gDNA.

Per the authors' pipeline: Estimates of nucleated cell counts were drawn from the amplification of reference gene primers. Method: immunoSEQ multiplex PCR; TCRdb's copy keeps in-frame clones and lacks some. D and trimming come from the DNA, and the V and J calls and clone size come from that table. This table has roughly 180,000 clones, 70% to 90% appearing once. The chain has TRBV11-2 and TRBJ2-5; 9 nucleotides align to TRBD1. Input material: peripheral blood. This TCR was sampled from a man aged 70 or older with active or convalescent COVID-19. The CDR3: CASSSYRGQGETQYF. CDR3 bases: TGTGCCAGCAGCTCATACAGGGGACAGGGAGAGACCCAGTACTTC.